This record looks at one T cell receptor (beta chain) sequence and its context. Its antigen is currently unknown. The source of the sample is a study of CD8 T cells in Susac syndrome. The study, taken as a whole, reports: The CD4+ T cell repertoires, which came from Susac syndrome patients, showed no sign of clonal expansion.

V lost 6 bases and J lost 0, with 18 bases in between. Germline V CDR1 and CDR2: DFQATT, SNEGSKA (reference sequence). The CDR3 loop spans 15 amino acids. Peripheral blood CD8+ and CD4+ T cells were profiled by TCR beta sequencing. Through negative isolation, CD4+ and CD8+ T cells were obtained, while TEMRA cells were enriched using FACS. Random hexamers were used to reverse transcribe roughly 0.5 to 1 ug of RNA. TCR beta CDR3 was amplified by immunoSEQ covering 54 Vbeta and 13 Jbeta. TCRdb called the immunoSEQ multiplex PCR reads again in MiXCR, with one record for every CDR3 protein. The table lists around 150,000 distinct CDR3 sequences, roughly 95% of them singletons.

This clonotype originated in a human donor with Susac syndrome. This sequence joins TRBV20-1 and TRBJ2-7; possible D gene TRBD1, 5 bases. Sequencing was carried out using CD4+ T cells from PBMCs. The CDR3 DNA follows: TGCAGTGCAAGCACTACAGGCTTTTTCTCCTACGAGCAGTACTTC. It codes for CSASTTGFFSYEQYF.